This T cell receptor (beta chain) was observed in a study of a mutant IDH1 vaccine in newly diagnosed glioma. Study context: Once 4-6 weeks had passed after radiotherapy alone, vaccination started, or it started with temozolomide cycles. Antecedent treatment encompassed radiotherapy, temozolomide, or their combination; the majority received both.

Time point reported: week 11, during vaccination. The investigators gave 300 ug of mutant IDH1 20-mer peptide in each vaccine dose, together with topical imiquimod. Produced via immunoSEQ multiplex PCR; TCRdb's table is partial and in-frame only. This table holds some 64,000 clones, around 80% found once. Notes on this clone: What it binds is not known.

Sequenced material: PBMCs, taken from a glioma patient whose treatment included an IDH1 peptide vaccine. This clonotype was obtained from a man in his forties or fifties with glioma.

In DNA form, the CDR3 reads TGTGCCAGCAGGGACAGGGGGCTCTCGAACACCGGGGAGCTGTTTTTT. This translates into CASRDRGLSNTGELFF. The chain joins TRBV2 to TRBJ2-2; 11 nucleotides align to TRBD1. This CDR3 has 16 amino acids. Germline V lookup: CDR1 SNHLY, CDR2 FYNNEI. V lost 6 bases, J lost 0 bases, and 3 bases stayed unmatched.